This T cell receptor (beta chain) was sequenced in a study of T cell repertoires in cytomegalovirus infection (dated by TCRdb to about 2019). A note on the overall study: Recently identified HLA-C-restricted CMV epitopes, whose presentation resists viral immunomodulation, were targeted by peptide stimulations together with well-studied HLA-B-restricted epitopes. Because public TCR beta signatures pointed to carriage of CMV infection together with the matching HLA type, the HLA type of each donor mattered for the analysis.

This clonotype was counted only a few times. Its recognized antigen is unknown. Qualities for individual bases were not recorded, and no much larger clone is one base off. The germline V gene (reference sequence) provides CDR1 MNHNY and CDR2 SVGAGI. V trim: 6 bases; J trim: 0 bases; unmatched bases: 5. Taken from cysteine to phenylalanine, the CDR3 has 15 residues. Here the CDR3 DNA is all that survives: 45 bases in frame from base 1. General conclusions and limits of the study: In the ex vivo response, HLA-C-restricted CMV-specific TCR beta clonotypes were dominant, and in two of eight donors the single most frequent clonotype came from this HLA-C-restricted group. Carriers of CMV infection plus the relevant HLA type were discriminated by the cumulative frequency of public TCR beta family members in the study cohort and in an independent roughly 320-donor cohort.

Sequencer: Illumina HiSeq 1500. Starting from the raw public reads, TCRdb applied fastp trimming at Q25, assembled clones with MiXCR and retained in-frame beta chains. Records with the same CDR3 protein are collapsed into one entry carrying the most frequent genes and DNA. The sample yields about 770,000 distinct CDR3 sequences; approximately 32% were counted once. The ten largest clones represent over 10% of the sample. Taken with the paper, the label for treatment or condition translates to: in vitro stimulation with specific CMV peptide epitopes to enrich CMV-specific T cells. Sample: cultured CD8+ T cells from PBMCs, taken from culture after CMV antigen stimulation. This sequence originates from a human donor in good health (CMV status not recorded). Some clones in this sample may be carry-over from other donors' samples. The chain joins TRBV6-6 to TRBJ2-7; 10 central bases correspond to TRBD1. In nucleotides, the sequence is TGTGCCAGCAGCCCGGACAGGGGGAGCTCCTACGAGCAGTACTTC. It translates as CASSPDRGSSYEQYF.